This entry is about one TCR beta chain. The data originate from a study of sequential checkpoint blockade in melanoma. Whole-study context: Randomization was 1:1 between first-line nivolumab→ipilimumab and ipilimumab→nivolumab. Each arm's sequence ended with maintenance nivolumab.

Regarding treatment: randomized to nivolumab then ipilimumab (arm A) or the reverse (arm B). None of the patients previously received DNA-damaging chemotherapy. Sorted cells were live CD3+CD8+, lacking CD19 and CD56, from PBMCs. Measured with immunoSEQ multiplex PCR; TCRdb has only the in-frame clones, and not every one. The sample lists about 9,000 clones; roughly 57% were seen once. The germline gives CDR1 SGHDT, CDR2 YYEEEE. V lost 4 bases to trimming and J lost 1 base, with 14 bases between them. The CDR3 extends over 15 amino acids. This sequence originates from a human donor with melanoma. The V gene is TRBV5-6, the J gene TRBJ2-5; perhaps TRBD1 as D (5 bases). The sample consisted of CD8+ T cells sorted from blood (inferred from file names), taken from a patient given nivolumab and ipilimumab in sequence. CDR3 DNA: TGTGCCAGCAGCCGCCCCCGCAGGGCCCAAGAGACCCAGTACTTC. It codes for CASSRPRRAQETQYF.